This T cell receptor beta chain was sequenced during a study of T-cell reconstitution after alpha-beta-depleted transplantation in children. Per germline, CDR1 SGHRS and CDR2 YFSETQ. The CDR3 length is 16 residues. V lost 0 bases to trimming and J lost 7 bases, with 16 bases between them. This clonotype was counted at least ten times. Unique molecular identifiers were incorporated during preparation of the TCRbeta library. A single record per CDR3 protein comes from TCRdb applying MiXCR to the PCR reads. The sample has about 91,000 distinct CDR3 sequences; 6.5% to 8.5% are singletons. The sequence was obtained from a human donor who donated a stem cell graft to a child with congenital amegakaryocytic thrombocytopenia. The rearrangement links TRBV5-1 to TRBJ2-2; possibly TRBD1 for D (6 bases). Sequences were derived from PBMCs from the stem cell graft donor, sampled from the stem cell graft. CDR3 region: CASSLAPTGIDGELFF. The CDR3, as DNA: TGCGCCAGCAGCTTGGCCCCAACAGGGATCGACGGGGAGCTGTTTTTT.